In its sample, the clone carrying this T cell receptor (beta chain) was seen many times. The antigen is undetermined. One entry per CDR3 protein, called by TCRdb with MiXCR from the RACE reads. The table includes more than 150,000 distinct CDR3 sequences, around a quarter detected once. Noted time point: patch test 3, about 24 weeks after DPC sensitization. The sample's treatment: therapeutic diphenylcyclopropenone sensitization with weekly scalp DPC. Before extraction, the whole blood was not fractionated, and total RNA was taken from it. The CDR3 covers 13 residues. The germline V and J ends were trimmed by 10 bases and 1 base, with 14 bases remaining between them. CDR1 and CDR2 from the germline V gene are MNHEY and SVGEGT. These data come from a study of human T cells and chemical hapten exposure. Regarding the study as a whole: Patch test score showed a positive correlation with PT1 expanded TCR counts. Large CDR3 similarity clusters arose significantly more often from expanded TCRs than from controls. There was no change with DPC sensitization in TCRs above 1 in 1000 frequency.

The TCR originated in a woman aged 35 to 49 with alopecia areata. Some clones in this sample may be carry-over from other donors' samples. The chain carries TRBV6-2 or TRBV6-3 and TRBJ2-7; maybe TRBD1 (5 bases). Sequencing was performed on whole blood, taken in connection with sensitization to the hapten diphenylcyclopropenone (DPC). DNA of the CDR3: TGTGCCATAGGAAGGCAGGGATCCTACGAGCAGTACTTC. Its protein is CAIGRQGSYEQYF.